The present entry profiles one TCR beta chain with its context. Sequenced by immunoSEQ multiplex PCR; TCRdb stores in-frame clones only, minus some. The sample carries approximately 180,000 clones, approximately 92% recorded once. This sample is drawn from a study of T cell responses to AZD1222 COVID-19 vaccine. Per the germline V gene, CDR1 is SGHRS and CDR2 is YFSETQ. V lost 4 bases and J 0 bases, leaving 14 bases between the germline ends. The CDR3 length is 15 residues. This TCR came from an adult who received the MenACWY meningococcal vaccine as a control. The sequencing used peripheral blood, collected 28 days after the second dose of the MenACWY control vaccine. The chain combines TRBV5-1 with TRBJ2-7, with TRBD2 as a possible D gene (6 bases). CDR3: CASSPGDFFSYEQYF. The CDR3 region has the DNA TGCGCCAGCAGCCCGGGGGACTTCTTCTCCTACGAGCAGTACTTC.